The entry that follows covers one T cell receptor beta chain sequence. Its antigen is undetermined. Sequenced by immunoSEQ multiplex PCR; TCRdb stores in-frame clones only, minus some. The table has some 14,000 clones, 70% to 85% seen once. The sample originates from a study of T cell repertoires in ileal Crohn's disease. Overall study context: Surgery for a complication: stricturing in around 60%, penetrating in approximately 40%.

Time point given: inflamed ileum from the surgical specimen. CDR3 length equals 16 residues. The germline V gene has CDR1 MNHEY and CDR2 SVGAGI. V was shortened by 2 bases and J by 9 bases, with 19 bases between the two germline ends. Study results and caveats: Every patient over 26.8% clonality showed endoscopic recurrence. Compared with CD4 T cells, sorted CD8 cells carried more expanded clones.

The clonotype was recovered from an adult with Crohn's disease. The chain carries TRBV6-5 and TRBJ1-4, with a tentative D call TRBD1 (6 bases). The specimen was ileal tissue. CDR3 amino acids: CASSYTSGALGKKLFF. CDR3 nucleotide sequence: TGTGCCAGCAGTTACACCTCAGGGGCCCTAGGGAAAAAACTGTTTTTT.